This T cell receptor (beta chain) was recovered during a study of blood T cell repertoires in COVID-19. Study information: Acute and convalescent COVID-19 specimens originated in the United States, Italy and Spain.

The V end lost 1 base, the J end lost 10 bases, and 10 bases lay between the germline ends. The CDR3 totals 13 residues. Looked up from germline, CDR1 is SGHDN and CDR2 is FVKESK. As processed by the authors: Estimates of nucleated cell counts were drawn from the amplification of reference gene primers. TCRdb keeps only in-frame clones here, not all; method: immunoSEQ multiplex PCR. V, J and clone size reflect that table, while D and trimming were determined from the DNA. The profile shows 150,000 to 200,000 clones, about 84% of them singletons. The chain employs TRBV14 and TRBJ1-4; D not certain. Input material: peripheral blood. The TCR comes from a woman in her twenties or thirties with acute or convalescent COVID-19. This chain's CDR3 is CASSQVTIGKLFF. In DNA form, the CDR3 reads TGTGCCAGCAGCCAAGTGACTATAGGAAAACTGTTTTTT.